This T cell receptor (beta chain) was sequenced for a study of glioma-infiltrating T cells. Germline CDR1 and CDR2: SQVTM and ANQGSEA. This CDR3 comprises 12 residues. Trimming took off 7 bases at V and 3 bases at J, with 12 bases between the two ends. General study points: Non-neoplastic patients had below-expected tissue-blood divergence, while all gliomas exceeded expectation. CDR3 overlap between tissue and blood was very small.

About this clonotype: Its antigen is unidentified.

The iRepertoire nested amplicon-rescue multiplex PCR amplified TCR alpha and beta CDR3s from RNA. One-step reverse transcription and amplification started from approximately 100-400 ng of tissue mRNA or PBMC total RNA. MiXCR, applied by TCRdb to the multiplex PCR reads, yields one record per CDR3 protein. The data contain roughly 200,000 distinct CDR3 sequences, approximately 30% of them seen just once; the ten biggest clones take up 20% to 25%. The source material was glioma tissue, nonneoplastic brain tissue, or PBMCs (not recorded which). The chain joins TRBV29-1 to TRBJ1-1; unclear D gene. This TCR came from a human donor with low-grade glioma or glioblastoma, undergoing nonglioma brain surgery, or in good health (not recorded which). The chain's CDR3 is CSGVPVDTEAFF. The CDR3 DNA reads TGCAGCGGGGTACCGGTGGACACTGAAGCTTTCTTT.